The source of this TCR beta chain is a study of identical twins. Study-wide points: Interpretation of the results relied on cross-sectional statistical analysis and not on following the same donors. Possibly, invariant MAIT and iNKT cells partly confounded zero-insertion analyses. Researchers reported excess low generation probability among twin-shared out-of-frame alpha sequences.

V was pared by 6 bases and J by 4 bases, with 5 bases of the junction left unmatched. The CDR3 sequence is 14 residues long. CDR1 MNHNS and CDR2 SASEGT come from the germline V gene. TCRdb redid the calling of the 5' RACE reads with MiXCR, one entry per CDR3 protein. The table has fewer than 250,000 distinct CDR3 sequences, around 10% seen once. Healthy Caucasians were all of the donors. Of note for this clonotype: What it recognizes is unknown.

The receptor comes from a woman aged 18-29 years in good health. Sequenced material: memory (CD45RO+) T cells sorted from blood. V is TRBV6-1 and J is TRBJ2-1; 8 bases are a match to TRBD2. CDR3 nucleotides: TGTGCCAGCAGCCAGGTAGCGGGATACAATGAGCAGTTCTTC. Residues: CASSQVAGYNEQFF.